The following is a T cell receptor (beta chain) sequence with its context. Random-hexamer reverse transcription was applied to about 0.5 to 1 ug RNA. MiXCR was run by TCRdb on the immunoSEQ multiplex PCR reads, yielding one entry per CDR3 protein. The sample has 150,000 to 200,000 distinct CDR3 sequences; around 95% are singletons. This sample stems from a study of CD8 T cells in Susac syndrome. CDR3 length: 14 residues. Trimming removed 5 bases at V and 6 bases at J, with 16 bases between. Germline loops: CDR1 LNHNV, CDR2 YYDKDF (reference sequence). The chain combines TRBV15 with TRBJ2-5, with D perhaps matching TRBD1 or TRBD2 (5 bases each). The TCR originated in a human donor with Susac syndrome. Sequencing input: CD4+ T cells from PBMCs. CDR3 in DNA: TGTGCCACCAGCCCCGCGAGGGGCTTGCAGACCCAGTACTTC. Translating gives CATSPARGLQTQYF.